The subject of this entry is one T cell receptor (beta chain). The PCR had 60 Vbeta and 13 Jbeta primers. Assay used: immunoSEQ multiplex PCR; TCRdb lists only in-frame clones, some missing. The profile shows 130,000 or so clones, under 85% of them singletons. This CDR3 is 21 amino acids long. V lost 4 bases and J 0 bases, leaving 28 bases between the germline ends. Germline CDR1 MNHEY, CDR2 SMNVEV (reference sequence). The data were obtained in a study of cytomegalovirus exposure and HLA in healthy donors. The chain carries TRBV27 and TRBJ1-5; a possible D gene is TRBD1 (6 bases). The sequence derives from a woman aged 45-59 years in good health and CMV-seropositive. The specimen was PBMCs. The CDR3 spells CASSSYRRWGKGGYSNQPQHF. CDR3 bases: TGTGCCAGCAGTTCGTACCGGAGGTGGGGCAAGGGGGGGTATAGCAATCAGCCCCAGCATTTT.